The TCR beta chain described here comes from a study of technical replicates of blood from a few donors (dated by TCRdb to about 2017). Comments on this clone: The clone's antigen remains unknown. No base quality values were provided; no much bigger clone lies one nucleotide off.

The CDR3 covers 14 residues, taking in both the cysteine and the phenylalanine. Only the CDR3 DNA stays, 42 bases, in frame from base 1. From the germline V gene (reference sequence), CDR1 is SEHNR and CDR2 is FQNEAQ. At the junction V is shortened by 5 bases and J by 3 bases, with 14 bases in between. Library prep was done by the immunoSEQ multiplex PCR assay. This is the immuneACCESS table as TCRdb keeps it, with only in-frame sequences that have V and J called. A part of the clones is gone; compared with another copy, unresolved V genes explain less than half, and the rest is unexplained. Counted in this sample were tens of thousands of clones; 95% to 96% of them appeared once. Together, the top ten hold more than 0.2% of the sample.

The source is a human donor in good health. The sample was T cells isolated from PBMCs. The chain was built from TRBV7-9 and TRBJ2-7; the D gene identity is not certain. The CDR3 here reads CASSPSEDLYEQYF. The nucleotides are TGTGCCAGCAGCCCGAGCGAGGATCTCTACGAGCAGTACTTC.